This T cell receptor (beta chain) was found in a study of blood T cell repertoires in COVID-19. Study-wide background: Samples came from the United States, Italy and Spain, spanning acute and convalescent COVID-19. T cells, B-cell-depleted T cells, or PBMCs supplied cDNA or gDNA.

The V gene end was trimmed by 1 base and the J gene end by 7 bases; junction bases not matched to a gene: 4. CDR1 is MGHRA, CDR2 YSYEKL, per germline. This CDR3 has 16 residues. Methods used by the authors: Amplified reference gene primers provided the basis for estimating nucleated cell counts. Generated by immunoSEQ multiplex PCR, the TCRdb table keeps only in-frame clones and is missing some. V, J and clone size derive from that table, while D and trimming were established from the DNA sequence. The table lists roughly 330,000 clones, about four fifths of them singletons. Sequencing was performed on peripheral blood. V gene TRBV4-1 combines with J gene TRBJ1-6, with 10 bases fitting TRBD1. The sequence was collected from a woman between 45 and 60 years old with acute or convalescent COVID-19. This chain's CDR3 is CASSQVPGQGNSPLHF. The CDR3, as DNA: TGCGCCAGCAGCCAAGTCCCGGGACAGGGGAATTCACCCCTCCACTTT.